This T cell receptor beta chain was captured by sequencing in a study of identical twins. Using its own MiXCR run on the 5' RACE reads, TCRdb lists one record per CDR3 protein. The sample consists of 1.5 million to 2 million distinct CDR3 sequences, about 32% of them appearing once. Study-level points and caveats: Models, which agreed with sharing between unrelated individuals, nonetheless underestimated the out-of-frame TCR alpha sharing seen in monozygotic twins. Cord blood beta clonotypes that were abundant carried fewer insertions, and memory repertoires showed no such trend. Twin pairs had excess sharing that was weaker in beta out-of-frame sequences.

Each donor was a healthy Caucasian. Per the germline V gene, CDR1 is SGHRS and CDR2 is YFSETQ. V gave up 6 bases and J gave up 7 bases; unmatched junction bases: 13. CDR3 length: 14 amino acids. Concerning this clonotype itself: Its matching antigen is unknown.

The chain has TRBV5-1 and TRBJ2-7; 7 bases line up with TRBD1. The sample comprised cord blood. The clonotype originates from a newborn girl in good health. CDR3 in amino acids: CASKNQGERREQYF. Here the CDR3 DNA reads TGCGCCAGCAAGAATCAGGGGGAGAGGCGTGAGCAGTACTTC.